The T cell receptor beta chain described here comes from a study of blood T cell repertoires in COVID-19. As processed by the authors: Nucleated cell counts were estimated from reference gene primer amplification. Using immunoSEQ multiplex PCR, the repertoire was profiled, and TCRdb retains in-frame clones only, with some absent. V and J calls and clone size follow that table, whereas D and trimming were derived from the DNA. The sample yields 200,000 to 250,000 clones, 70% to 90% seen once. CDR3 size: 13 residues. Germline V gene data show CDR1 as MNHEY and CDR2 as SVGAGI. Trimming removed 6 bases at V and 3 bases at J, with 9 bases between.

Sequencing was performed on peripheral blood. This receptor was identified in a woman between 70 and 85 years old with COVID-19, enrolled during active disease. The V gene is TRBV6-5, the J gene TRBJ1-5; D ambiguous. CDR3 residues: CASRRTINQPQHF. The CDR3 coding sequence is TGTGCCAGCAGGCGCACGATCAATCAGCCCCAGCATTTT.